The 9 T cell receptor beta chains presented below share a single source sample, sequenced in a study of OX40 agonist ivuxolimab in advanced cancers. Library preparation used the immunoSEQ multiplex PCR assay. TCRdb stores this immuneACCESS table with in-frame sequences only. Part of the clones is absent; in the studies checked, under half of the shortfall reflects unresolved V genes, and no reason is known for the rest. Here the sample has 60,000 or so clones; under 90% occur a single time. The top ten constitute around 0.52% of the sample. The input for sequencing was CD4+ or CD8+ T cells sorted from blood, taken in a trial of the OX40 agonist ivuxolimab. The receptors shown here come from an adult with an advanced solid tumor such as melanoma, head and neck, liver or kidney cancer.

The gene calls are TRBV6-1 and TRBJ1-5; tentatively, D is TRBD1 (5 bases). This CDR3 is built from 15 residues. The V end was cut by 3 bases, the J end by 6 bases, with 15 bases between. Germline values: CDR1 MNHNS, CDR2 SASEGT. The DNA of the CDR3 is TGTGCCAGCAGTGAGCAGGGATTTTTAGGTCAGCCCCAGCATTTT. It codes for CASSEQGFLGQPQHF.

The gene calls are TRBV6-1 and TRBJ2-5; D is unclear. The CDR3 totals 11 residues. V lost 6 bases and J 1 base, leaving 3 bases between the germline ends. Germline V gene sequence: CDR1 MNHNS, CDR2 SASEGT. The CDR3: CASRVQETQYF. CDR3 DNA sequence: TGTGCCAGCAGGGTCCAAGAGACCCAGTACTTC.

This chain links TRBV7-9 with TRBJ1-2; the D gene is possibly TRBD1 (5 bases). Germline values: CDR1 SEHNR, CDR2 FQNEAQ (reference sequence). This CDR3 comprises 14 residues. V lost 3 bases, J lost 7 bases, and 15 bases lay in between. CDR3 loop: CASSLPDGTGGYTF. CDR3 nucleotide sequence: TGTGCCAGCAGCTTGCCGGATGGGACGGGTGGCTACACCTTC.

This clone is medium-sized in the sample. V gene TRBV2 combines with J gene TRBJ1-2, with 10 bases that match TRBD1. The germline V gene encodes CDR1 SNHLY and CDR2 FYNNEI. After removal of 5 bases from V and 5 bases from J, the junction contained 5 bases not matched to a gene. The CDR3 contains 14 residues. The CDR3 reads CASSPRTGGYGYTF. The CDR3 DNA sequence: TGTGCCAGCAGTCCGAGGACAGGGGGTTATGGCTACACCTTC.

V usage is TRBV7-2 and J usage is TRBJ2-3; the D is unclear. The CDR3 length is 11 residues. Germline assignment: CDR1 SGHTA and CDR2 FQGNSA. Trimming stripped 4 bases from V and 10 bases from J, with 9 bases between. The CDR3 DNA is TGTGCCAGCAGCTCAGATCTCTCGCAGTATTTT. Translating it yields CASSSDLSQYF.

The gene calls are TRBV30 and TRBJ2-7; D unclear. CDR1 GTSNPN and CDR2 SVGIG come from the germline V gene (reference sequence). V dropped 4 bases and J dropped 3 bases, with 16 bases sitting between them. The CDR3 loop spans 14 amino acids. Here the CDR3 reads CAWNTGTGRYEQYF. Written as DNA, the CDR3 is TGTGCCTGGAACACTGGCACTGGACGCTACGAGCAGTACTTC. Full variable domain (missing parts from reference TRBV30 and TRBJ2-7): SQTIHQWPATLVQPVGSPLSLECTVEGTSNPNLYWYRQAAGRGLQLLFYSVGIGQISSEVPQNLSASRPQDRQFILSSKKLLLSDSGFYLCAWNTGTGRYEQYFGPGTRLTVT.

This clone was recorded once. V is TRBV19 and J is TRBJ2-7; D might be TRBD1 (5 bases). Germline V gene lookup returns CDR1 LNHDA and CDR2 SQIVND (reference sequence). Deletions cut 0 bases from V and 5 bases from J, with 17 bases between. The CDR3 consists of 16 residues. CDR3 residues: CASSIDPRGHPNEQYF. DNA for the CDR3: TGTGCCAGTAGTATAGATCCAAGAGGACACCCCAACGAGCAGTACTTC.

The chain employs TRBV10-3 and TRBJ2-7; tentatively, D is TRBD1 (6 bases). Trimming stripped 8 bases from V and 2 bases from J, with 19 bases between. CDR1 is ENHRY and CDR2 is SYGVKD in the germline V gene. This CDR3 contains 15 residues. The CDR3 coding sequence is TGTGCCATCCGCCAAGGCAGGGACACTCCCTACGAGCAGTACTTC. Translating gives CAIRQGRDTPYEQYF.

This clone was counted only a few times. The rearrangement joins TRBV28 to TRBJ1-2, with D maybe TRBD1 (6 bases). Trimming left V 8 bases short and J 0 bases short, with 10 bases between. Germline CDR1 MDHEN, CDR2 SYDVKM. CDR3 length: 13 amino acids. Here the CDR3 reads CASLDRSNYGYTF. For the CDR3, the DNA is TGTGCCAGCCTAGACAGGTCTAACTATGGCTACACCTTC.